These T cell receptor beta chains were read from a single sample in a study of blood T cell repertoires in COVID-19. Measured with immunoSEQ multiplex PCR; TCRdb has only the in-frame clones, and not every one. The table lists roughly 91,000 clones, approximately 80% of them singletons. Sequencing used peripheral blood. The receptors come from a man between 65 and 79 years old with acute or convalescent COVID-19. CDR3s include the opening cysteine and the closing phenylalanine or tryptophan. A D gene is named only where the DNA matches it firmly. For some rows the clone size is stated as once, few or many, or as a class when expanded; others skip it.

J,D,size,V,DNA,CDR3
TRBJ2-3,-,-,TRBV9,TGTGCCAGCAGCGTAGGAGGGAGAGATACGCAGTATTTT,CASSVGGRDTQYF
TRBJ1-1,-,-,TRBV5-1,TGCGCCAGCAGCTTCGGTCCTGCGAACACTGAAGCTTTCTTT,CASSFGPANTEAFF
TRBJ1-2,TRBD1,few,TRBV29-1,TGCAGCGTTCGAGGTTTCAGGGGGGCGAGGAGCTCAACCCTAGCGAATGGCTACACCTTC,CSVRGFRGARSSTLANGYTF
TRBJ1-1,TRBD1,-,TRBV5-4,TGTGCCAGCAGCCTCGGGACAGTCTCTTTAAACACTGAAGCTTTCTTT,CASSLGTVSLNTEAFF
TRBJ1-5,TRBD1,-,TRBV11-3,TGTGCCAGCAGCTATAGACAGGGGGCGCAGAGGTGCAATCAGCCCCAGCATTTT,CASSYRQGAQRCNQPQHF
TRBJ2-1,TRBD2,-,TRBV5-1,TGCGCCAGCAGCTTAGGACTAGCGGGAAACTACAATGAGCAGTTCTTC,CASSLGLAGNYNEQFF
TRBJ2-6,-,-,TRBV7-8,TGTGCCAGCAGCTTATCCGGGGGTGGGCAATATGGGGCCAACGTCCTGACTTTC,CASSLSGGGQYGANVLTF
TRBJ2-1,TRBD1,-,TRBV15,TGTGCCACCAGCAGAGGTGACAGGGGACCCTACAATGAGCAGTTCTTC,CATSRGDRGPYNEQFF
TRBJ2-1,-,-,TRBV15,TGTGCCACCAGCAGAGATCCTAGTGAAGAGCAGTTCTTC,CATSRDPSEEQFF
TRBJ2-3,TRBD2,-,TRBV25-1,TGTGCCAGCATTGGACCGGGACTAGCGGGAGAGGCCACAGATACGCAGTATTTT,CASIGPGLAGEATDTQYF
TRBJ2-7,TRBD1,-,TRBV5-4,TGTGCCAGCAGACCCCAGGGGGTTGCCTACGAGCAGTACTTC,CASRPQGVAYEQYF
TRBJ2-1,TRBD2,-,TRBV30,TGTGCCTGGAATTTTATGGCGGGGGAGAATGAGCAGTTCTTC,CAWNFMAGENEQFF
TRBJ1-4,-,-,TRBV7-2,TGTGCCAGCAGCCCCGGACATGGGTGGGAAGAAAAACTGTTTTTT,CASSPGHGWEEKLFF